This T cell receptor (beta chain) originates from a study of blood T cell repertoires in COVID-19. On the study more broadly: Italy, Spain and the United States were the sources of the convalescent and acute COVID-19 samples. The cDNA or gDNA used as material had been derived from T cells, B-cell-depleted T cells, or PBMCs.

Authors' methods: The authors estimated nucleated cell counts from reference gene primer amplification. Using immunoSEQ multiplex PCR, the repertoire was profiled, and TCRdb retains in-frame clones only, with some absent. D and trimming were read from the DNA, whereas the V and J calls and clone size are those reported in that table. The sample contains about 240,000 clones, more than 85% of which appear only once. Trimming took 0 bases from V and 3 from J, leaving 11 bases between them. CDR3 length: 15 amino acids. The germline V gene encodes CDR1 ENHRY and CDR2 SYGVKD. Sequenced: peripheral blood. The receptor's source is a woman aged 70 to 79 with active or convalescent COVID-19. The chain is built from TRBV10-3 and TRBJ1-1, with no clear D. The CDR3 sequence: CAISESRVRDTEAFF. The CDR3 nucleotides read TGTGCCATCAGTGAGTCTCGGGTTAGAGACACTGAAGCTTTCTTT.